This paragraph covers one T cell receptor beta chain sequence. The record originates from a study of blood T cell repertoires in COVID-19. CDR3 length equals 13 residues. J gave up 6 bases and V 10 bases, and 11 bases lay outside the gene matches. Per the germline V gene, CDR1 is MNHEY and CDR2 is SVGAGI. Per the original data handling: Using reference gene primer amplification, nucleated cell counts were estimated. TCRdb's table, derived via immunoSEQ multiplex PCR, lists solely in-frame clones and lacks some. D and trimming come from the DNA, and the V and J calls and clone size come from that table. In the table there are over 130,000 clones, roughly 80% of which are singletons.

The chain recombines TRBV6-5 with TRBJ1-2; 7 bases map to TRBD1. The sequencing input was peripheral blood. The clonotype was recovered from a man aged 50 to 59 with acute or convalescent COVID-19. The CDR3: CATQRYRGHGYTF. CDR3 DNA: TGTGCCACCCAGAGGTACAGGGGCCATGGCTACACCTTC.